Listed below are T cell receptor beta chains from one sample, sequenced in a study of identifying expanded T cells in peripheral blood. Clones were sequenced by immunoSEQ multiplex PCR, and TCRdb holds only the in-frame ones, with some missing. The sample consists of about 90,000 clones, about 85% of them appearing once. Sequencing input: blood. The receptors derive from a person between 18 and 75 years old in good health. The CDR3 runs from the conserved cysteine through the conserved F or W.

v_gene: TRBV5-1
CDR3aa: CASSKTSRGDIQYF

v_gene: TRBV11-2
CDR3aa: CASSLVVASYNEQFF

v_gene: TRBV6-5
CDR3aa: CASSPITLANYGYTF

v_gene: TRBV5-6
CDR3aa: CASSLPEGYPSYEQYF

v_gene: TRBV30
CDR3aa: CAWSDRLPYTEAFF

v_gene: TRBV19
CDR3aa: CASSRSIAGSGYNEQFF

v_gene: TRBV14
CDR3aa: CASSQGVGSSRLDTQYF

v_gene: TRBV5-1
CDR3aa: CASSLDGGREKLFF

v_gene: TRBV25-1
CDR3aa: CASSSIQNPNSPLHF

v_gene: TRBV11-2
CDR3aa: CASSFGVNTGELFF

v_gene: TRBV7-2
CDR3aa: CASSTAQDNSGTF

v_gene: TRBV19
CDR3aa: CASSIGGPGGAPGYGYTF

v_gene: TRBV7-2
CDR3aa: CASSAIPYYEQYF

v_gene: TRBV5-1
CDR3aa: CASSLARKGPTTGANVLTF

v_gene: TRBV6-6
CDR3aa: CASSYSSSNQPQHF

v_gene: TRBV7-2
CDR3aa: CASSNPYNEQFF

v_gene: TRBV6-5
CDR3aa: CASSPTRVWNIQYF

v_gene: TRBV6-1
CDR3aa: CASSEHWDVHEQYF

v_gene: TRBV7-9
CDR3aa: CASSFGAQVAFF

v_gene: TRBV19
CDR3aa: CASSMGRADHQPQHF

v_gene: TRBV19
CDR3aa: CASRTGTVQPQHF

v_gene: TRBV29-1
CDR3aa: CSVRGTEGGEQYF

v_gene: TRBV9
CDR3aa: CASSAGGAGNEQFF

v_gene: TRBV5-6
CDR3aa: CASSLSNEKLFF

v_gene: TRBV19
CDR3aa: CASSTGYVNYGYTF

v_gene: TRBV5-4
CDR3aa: CASSLSQANYGYTF

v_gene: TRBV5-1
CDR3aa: CASRQGSTNEKLFF

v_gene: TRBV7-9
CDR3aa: CASSFGQGMNEQYF